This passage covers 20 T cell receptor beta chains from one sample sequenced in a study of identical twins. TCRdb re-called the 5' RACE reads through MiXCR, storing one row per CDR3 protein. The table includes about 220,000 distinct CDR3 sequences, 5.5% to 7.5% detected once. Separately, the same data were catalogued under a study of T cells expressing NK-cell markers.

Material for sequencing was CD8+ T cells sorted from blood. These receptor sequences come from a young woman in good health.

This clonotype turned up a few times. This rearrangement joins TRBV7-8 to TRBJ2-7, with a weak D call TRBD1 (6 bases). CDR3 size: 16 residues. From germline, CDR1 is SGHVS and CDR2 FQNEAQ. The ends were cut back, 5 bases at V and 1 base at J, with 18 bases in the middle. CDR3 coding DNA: TGTGCCAGCAGCCCAAGGGCCGGGACACCATCCTACGAGCAGTACTTC. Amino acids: CASSPRAGTPSYEQYF.

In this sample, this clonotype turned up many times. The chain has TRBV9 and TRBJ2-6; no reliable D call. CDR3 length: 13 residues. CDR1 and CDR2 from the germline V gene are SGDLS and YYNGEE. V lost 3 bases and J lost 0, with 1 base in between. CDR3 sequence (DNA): TGTGCCAGCAGCGACTCTGGGGCCAACGTCCTGACTTTC. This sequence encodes CASSDSGANVLTF. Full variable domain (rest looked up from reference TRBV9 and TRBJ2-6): DSGVTQTPKHLITATGQRVTLRCSPRSGDLSVYWYQQSLDQGLQFLIQYYNGEERAKGNILERFSAQQFPDLHSELNLSSLELGDSALYFCASSDSGANVLTFGAGSRLTVL.

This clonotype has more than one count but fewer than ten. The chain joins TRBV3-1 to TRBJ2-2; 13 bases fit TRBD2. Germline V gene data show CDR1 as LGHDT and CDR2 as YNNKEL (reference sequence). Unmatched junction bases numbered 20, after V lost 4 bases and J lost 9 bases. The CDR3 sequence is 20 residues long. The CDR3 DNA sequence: TGTGCCAGCAGCCTAACTACCGGGACTAGCGGGGATAGTAGAGGCTGGGAGCTGTTTTTT. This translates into CASSLTTGTSGDSRGWELFF. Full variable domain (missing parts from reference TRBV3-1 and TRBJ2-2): DTAVSQTPKYLVTQMGNDKSIKCEQNLGHDTMYWYKQDSKKFLKIMFSYNNKELIINETVPNRFSPKSPDKAHLNLHINSLELGDSAVYFCASSLTTGTSGDSRGWELFFGEGSRLTVL.

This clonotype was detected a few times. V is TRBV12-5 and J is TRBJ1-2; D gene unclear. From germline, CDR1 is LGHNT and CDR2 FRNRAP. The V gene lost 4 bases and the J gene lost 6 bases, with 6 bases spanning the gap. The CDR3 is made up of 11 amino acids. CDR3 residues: CASGWGNGYTF. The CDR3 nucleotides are TGTGCTAGTGGTTGGGGTAATGGCTACACCTTC.

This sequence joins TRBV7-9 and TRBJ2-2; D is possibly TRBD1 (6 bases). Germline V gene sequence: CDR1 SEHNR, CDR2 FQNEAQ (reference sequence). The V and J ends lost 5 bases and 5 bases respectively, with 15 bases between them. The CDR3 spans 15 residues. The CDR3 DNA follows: TGTGCCAGCAGCCCATACGGGACACCAACCGGGGAGCTGTTTTTT. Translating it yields CASSPYGTPTGELFF.

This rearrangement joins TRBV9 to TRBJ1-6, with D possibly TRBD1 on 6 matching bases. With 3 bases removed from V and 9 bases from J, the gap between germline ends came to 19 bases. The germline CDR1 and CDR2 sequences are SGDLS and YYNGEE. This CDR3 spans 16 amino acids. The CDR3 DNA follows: TGTGCCAGCAGCGAGACCTCTCGGGGGGCGAGTTCACCCCTCCACTTT. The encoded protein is CASSETSRGASSPLHF.

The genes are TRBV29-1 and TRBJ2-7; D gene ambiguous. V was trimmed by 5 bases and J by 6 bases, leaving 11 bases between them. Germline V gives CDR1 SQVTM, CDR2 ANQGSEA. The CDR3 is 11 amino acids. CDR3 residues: CSVSRMGEQYF. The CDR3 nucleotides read TGCAGCGTTTCTCGGATGGGCGAGCAGTACTTC.

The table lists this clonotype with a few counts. Here the CDR3 reads CASRGTAYGYTF. The CDR3 DNA sequence: TGTGCCAGCAGAGGGACAGCGTATGGCTACACCTTC. The chain employs TRBV2 and TRBJ1-2; 7 bases fit TRBD1. The CDR3 is 12 amino acids. The germline V gene has CDR1 SNHLY and CDR2 FYNNEI. V lost 6 bases and J lost 5; bases outside the gene matches: 3.

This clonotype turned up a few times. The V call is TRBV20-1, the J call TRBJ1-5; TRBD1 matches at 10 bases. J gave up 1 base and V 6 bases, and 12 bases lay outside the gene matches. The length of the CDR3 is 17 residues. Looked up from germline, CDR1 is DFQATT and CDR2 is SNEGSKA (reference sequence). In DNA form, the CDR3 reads TGCAGTGCGAGACAGGGGGCAAAGTGGGTCAGCAATCAGCCCCAGCATTTT. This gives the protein CSARQGAKWVSNQPQHF.

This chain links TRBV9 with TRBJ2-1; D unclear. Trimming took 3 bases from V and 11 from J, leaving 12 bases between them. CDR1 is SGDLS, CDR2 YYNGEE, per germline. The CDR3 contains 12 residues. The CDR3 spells CASSELSRKQFF. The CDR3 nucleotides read TGTGCCAGCAGCGAACTCTCGAGGAAGCAGTTCTTC.

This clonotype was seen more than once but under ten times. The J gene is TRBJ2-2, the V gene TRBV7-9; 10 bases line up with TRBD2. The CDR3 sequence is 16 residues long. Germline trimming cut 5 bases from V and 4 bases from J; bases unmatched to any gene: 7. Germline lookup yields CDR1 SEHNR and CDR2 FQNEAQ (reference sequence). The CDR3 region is CASSPPSGRVTGELFF. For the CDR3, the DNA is TGTGCCAGCAGCCCCCCCAGCGGGAGGGTCACCGGGGAGCTGTTTTTT.

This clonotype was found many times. CDR3 region: CASTGVGGYTF. The CDR3 DNA sequence: TGTGCCAGCACTGGGGTGGGGGGCTACACCTTC. V is TRBV7-8 and J is TRBJ1-2; D gene uncertain. This CDR3 contains 11 residues. V lost 7 bases, J lost 8 bases, and 11 bases lay in between. Per the germline V gene, CDR1 is SGHVS and CDR2 is FQNEAQ. The whole variable domain, remainder taken from reference TRBV7-8 and TRBJ1-2, is GAGVSQSPRYKVAKRGQDVALRCDPISGHVSLFWYQQALGQGPEFLTYFQNEAQLDKSGLPSDRFFAERPEGSVSTLKIQRTQQEDSAVYLCASTGVGGYTFGSGTRLTVV.

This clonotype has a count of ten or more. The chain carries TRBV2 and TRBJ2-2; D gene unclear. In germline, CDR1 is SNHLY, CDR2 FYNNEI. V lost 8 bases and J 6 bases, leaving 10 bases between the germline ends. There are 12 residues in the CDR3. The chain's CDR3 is CASVGHPGELFF. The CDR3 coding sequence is TGTGCCAGCGTAGGGCACCCCGGGGAGCTGTTTTTT.

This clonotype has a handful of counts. Written as DNA, the CDR3 is TGTGCCAGCAGGGACCTAGGCTTCCAAGAGACCCAGTACTTC. This translates into CASRDLGFQETQYF. The V and J genes are TRBV11-3 and TRBJ2-5; no reliable D call. V shed 6 bases and J shed 1 base, with 12 bases lying between them. Germline V gene data show CDR1 as SGHNT and CDR2 as YENEEA. The CDR3 consists of 14 residues.

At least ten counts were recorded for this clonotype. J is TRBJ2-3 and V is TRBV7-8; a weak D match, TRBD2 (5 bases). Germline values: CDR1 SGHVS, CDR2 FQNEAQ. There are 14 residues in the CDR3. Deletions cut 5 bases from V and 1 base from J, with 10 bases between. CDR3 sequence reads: CASSVGLGTDTQYF. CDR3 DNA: TGTGCCAGCAGCGTAGGACTGGGCACAGATACGCAGTATTTT.

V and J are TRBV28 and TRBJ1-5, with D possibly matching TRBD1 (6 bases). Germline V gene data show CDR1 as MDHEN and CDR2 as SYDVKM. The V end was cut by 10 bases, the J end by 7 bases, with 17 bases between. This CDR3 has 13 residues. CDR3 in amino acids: CAMGPGGGQPQHF. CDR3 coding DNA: TGTGCCATGGGCCCCGGGGGCGGGCAGCCCCAGCATTTT.

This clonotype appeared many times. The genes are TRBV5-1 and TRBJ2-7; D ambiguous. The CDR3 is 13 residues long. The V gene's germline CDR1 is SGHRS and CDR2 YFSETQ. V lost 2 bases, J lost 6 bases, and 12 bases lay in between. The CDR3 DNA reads TGCGCCAGCAGCTTTGGGCCCCCAAGCGAGCAGTACTTC. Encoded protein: CASSFGPPSEQYF.

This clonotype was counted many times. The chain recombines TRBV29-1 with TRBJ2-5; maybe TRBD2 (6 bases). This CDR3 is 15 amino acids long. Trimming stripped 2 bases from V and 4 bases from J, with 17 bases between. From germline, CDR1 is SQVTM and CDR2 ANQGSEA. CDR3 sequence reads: CSVETGWEERETQYF. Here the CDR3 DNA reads TGCAGCGTTGAAACCGGGTGGGAGGAGAGAGAGACCCAGTACTTC.

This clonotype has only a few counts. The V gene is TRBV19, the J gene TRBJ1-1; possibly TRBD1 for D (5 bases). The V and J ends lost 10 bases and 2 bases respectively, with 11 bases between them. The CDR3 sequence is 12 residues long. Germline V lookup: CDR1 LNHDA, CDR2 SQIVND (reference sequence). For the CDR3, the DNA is TGTGCCACCCGGGGGTCCAACACTGAAGCTTTCTTT. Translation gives CATRGSNTEAFF.

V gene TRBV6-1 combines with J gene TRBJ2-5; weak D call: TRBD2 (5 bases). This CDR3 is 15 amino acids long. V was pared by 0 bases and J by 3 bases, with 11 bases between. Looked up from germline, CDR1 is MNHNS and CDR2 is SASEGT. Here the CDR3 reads CASSEATRTEETQYF. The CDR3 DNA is TGTGCCAGCAGTGAAGCGACGAGGACTGAAGAGACCCAGTACTTC.